The T cell receptor (beta chain) under discussion was sequenced for a study of blood T cell repertoires in COVID-19. Study-wide background: T cells, B-cell-depleted T cells, or PBMCs provided the cDNA or gDNA that served as material.

The CDR3 is 15 residues long. Germline CDR1 SGHNT, CDR2 YYREEE (reference sequence). V lost 4 bases and J lost 3; bases outside the gene matches: 6. This table comes from immunoSEQ multiplex PCR, and its TCRdb copy is limited to in-frame clones, with some not included. This table holds 200,000 to 250,000 clones, roughly 75% found once. V and J are TRBV5-4 and TRBJ1-3, with 8 nucleotides matching TRBD1. The sequencing sample was made of peripheral blood. This receptor was identified in a woman between 65 and 79 years old with acute or convalescent COVID-19. CDR3 bases: TGTGCCAGCAGCGAAAAGACAGGGGTTGGAAACACCATATATTTT. Residues: CASSEKTGVGNTIYF.